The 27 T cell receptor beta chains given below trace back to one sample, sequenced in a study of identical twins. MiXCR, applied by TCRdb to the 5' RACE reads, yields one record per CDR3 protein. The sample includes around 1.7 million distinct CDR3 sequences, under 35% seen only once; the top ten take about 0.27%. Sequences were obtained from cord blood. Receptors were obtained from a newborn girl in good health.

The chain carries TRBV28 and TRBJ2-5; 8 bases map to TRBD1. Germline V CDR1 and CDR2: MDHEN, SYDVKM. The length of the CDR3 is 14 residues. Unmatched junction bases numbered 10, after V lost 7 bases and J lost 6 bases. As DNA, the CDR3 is TGTGCCAGCACCTTGCCAGGGGGCGCGAAGACCCAGTACTTC. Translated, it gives CASTLPGGAKTQYF.

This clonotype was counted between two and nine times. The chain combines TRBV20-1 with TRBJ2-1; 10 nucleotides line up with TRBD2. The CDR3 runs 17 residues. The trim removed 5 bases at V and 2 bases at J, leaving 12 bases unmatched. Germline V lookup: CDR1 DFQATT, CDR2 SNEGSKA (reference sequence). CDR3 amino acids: CSAFRTSGLLAYNEQFF. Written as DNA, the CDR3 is TGCAGTGCTTTCCGGACTAGCGGATTGCTTGCCTACAATGAGCAGTTCTTC.

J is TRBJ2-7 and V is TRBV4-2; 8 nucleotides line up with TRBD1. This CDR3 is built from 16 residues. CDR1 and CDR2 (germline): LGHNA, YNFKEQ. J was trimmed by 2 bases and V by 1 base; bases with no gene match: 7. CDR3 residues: CASSQGAGGAPYEQYF. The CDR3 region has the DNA TGTGCCAGCAGCCAAGGGGCAGGGGGCGCACCCTACGAGCAGTACTTC.

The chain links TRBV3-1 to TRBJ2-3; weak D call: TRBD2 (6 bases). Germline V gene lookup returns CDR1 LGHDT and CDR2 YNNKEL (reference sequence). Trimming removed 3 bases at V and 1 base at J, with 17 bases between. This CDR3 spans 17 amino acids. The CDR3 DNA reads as TGTGCCAGCAGCCAGTTATGGGAGTGGGGGGGCACAGATACGCAGTATTTT. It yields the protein CASSQLWEWGGTDTQYF.

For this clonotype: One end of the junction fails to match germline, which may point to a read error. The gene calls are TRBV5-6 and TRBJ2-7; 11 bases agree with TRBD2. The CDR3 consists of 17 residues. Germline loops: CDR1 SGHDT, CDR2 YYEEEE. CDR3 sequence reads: CAGSLRFEGLADNEQYF. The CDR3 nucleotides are TGTGCCGGCAGCCTTAGGTTTGAGGGACTAGCGGACAATGAGCAGTACTTC.

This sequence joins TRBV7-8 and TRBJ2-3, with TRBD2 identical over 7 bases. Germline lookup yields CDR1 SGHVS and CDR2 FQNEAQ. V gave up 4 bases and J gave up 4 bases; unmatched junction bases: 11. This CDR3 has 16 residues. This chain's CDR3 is CASSSTWRERADTQYF. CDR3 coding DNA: TGTGCCAGCAGCTCGACCTGGCGGGAGCGAGCAGATACGCAGTATTTT.

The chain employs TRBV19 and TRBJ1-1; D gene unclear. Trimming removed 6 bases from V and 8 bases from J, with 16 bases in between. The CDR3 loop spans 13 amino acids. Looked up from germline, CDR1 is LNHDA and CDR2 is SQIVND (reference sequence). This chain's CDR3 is CASRSHPQREAFF. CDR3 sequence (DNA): TGTGCCAGTAGGTCGCATCCCCAACGCGAAGCTTTCTTT.

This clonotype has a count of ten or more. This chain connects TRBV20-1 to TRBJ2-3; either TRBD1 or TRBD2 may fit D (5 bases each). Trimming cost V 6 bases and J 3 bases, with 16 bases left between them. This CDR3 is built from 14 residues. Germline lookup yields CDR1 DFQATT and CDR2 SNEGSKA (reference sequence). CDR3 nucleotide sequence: TGCAGTGCACTTGGGGCTAGCCTTACAGATACGCAGTATTTT. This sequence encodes CSALGASLTDTQYF.

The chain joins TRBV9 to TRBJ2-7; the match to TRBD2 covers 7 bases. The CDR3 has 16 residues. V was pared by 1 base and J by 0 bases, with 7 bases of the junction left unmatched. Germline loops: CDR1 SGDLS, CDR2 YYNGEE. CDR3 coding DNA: TGTGCCAGCAGCGTACGGGGGGACTATAGCTCCTACGAGCAGTACTTC. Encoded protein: CASSVRGDYSSYEQYF. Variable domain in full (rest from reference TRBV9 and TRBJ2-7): DSGVTQTPKHLITATGQRVTLRCSPRSGDLSVYWYQQSLDQGLQFLIQYYNGEERAKGNILERFSAQQFPDLHSELNLSSLELGDSALYFCASSVRGDYSSYEQYFGPGTRLTVT.

The CDR3 DNA is TGTGCCAGCAGTGAAGGGTCGGGATCCTATGGCTACACCTTC. Protein product: CASSEGSGSYGYTF. This chain uses TRBV6-1 with TRBJ1-2, with D unresolved. The V end lost 1 base, the J end lost 4 bases, and 10 bases lay between the germline ends. The CDR3 contains 14 residues. CDR1 and CDR2 from the germline V gene are MNHNS and SASEGT.

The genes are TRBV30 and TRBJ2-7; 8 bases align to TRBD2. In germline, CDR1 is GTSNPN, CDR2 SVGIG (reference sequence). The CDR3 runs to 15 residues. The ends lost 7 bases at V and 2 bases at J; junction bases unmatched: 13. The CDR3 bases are TGTGCCTCGAACGGGAGGGGAGAAGTTACCTACGAGCAGTACTTC. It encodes CASNGRGEVTYEQYF.

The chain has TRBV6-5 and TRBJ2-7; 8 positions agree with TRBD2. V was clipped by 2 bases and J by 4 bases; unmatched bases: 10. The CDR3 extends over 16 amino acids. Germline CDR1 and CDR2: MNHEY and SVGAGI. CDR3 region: CASSYDSTSGLYEQYF. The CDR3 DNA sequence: TGTGCCAGCAGTTACGATTCTACTAGCGGACTTTACGAGCAGTACTTC.

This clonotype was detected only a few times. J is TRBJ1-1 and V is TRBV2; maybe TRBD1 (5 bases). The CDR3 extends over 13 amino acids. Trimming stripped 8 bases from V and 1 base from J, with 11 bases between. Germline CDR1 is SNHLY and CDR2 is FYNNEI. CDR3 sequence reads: CASVGLQNTEAFF. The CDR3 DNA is TGTGCCAGCGTGGGACTCCAGAACACTGAAGCTTTCTTT.

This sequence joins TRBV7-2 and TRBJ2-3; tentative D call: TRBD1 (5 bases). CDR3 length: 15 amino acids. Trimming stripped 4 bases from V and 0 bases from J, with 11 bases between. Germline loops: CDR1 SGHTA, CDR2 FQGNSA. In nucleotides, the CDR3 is TGTGCCAGCAGCTCTGACAGAACAAGCACAGATACGCAGTATTTT. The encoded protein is CASSSDRTSTDTQYF.

The CDR3 DNA reads TGTGCCAGCAGTCCCCCTTCGGGACTAGCGGGAAATGAGCAGTACTTC. Its protein is CASSPPSGLAGNEQYF. The rearrangement joins TRBV25-1 to TRBJ2-1; 13 bases match TRBD2. Near its end, the DNA agrees better with TRBJ2-7, so the J call may be wrong. The CDR3 is 16 residues long. Germline lookup yields CDR1 MGHDK and CDR2 SYGVNS.

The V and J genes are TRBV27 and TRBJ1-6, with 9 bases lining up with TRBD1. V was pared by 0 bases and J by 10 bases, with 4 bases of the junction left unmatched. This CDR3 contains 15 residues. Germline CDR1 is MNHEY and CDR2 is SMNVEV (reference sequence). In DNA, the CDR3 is TGTGCCAGCAGTTTATCGAAGACAGGGGGATCACCCCTCCACTTT. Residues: CASSLSKTGGSPLHF.

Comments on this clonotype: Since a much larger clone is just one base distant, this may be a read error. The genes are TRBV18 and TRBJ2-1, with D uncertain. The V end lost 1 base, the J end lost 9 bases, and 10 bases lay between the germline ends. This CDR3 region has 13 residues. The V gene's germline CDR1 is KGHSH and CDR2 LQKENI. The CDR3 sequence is CASSPQINSEQFF. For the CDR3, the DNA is TGTGCCAGCTCACCACAGATAAACAGTGAGCAGTTCTTC.

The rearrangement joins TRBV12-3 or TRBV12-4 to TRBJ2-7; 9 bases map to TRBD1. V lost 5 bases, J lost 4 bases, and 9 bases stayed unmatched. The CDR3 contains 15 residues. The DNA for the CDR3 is TGTGCCAGCAGTCTACAGGGGGCTGGGATTTACGAGCAGTACTTC. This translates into CASSLQGAGIYEQYF.

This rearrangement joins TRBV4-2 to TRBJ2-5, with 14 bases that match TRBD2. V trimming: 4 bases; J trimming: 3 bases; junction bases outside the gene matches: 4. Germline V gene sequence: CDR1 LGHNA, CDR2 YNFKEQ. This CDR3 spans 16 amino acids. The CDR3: CASSPTSGGAEETQYF. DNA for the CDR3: TGTGCCAGCAGCCCGACTAGCGGGGGGGCAGAAGAGACCCAGTACTTC.

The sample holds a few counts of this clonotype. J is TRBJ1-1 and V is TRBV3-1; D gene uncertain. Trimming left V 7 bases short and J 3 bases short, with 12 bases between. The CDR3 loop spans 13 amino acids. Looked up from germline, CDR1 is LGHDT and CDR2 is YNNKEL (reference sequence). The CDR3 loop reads CASTEDPYTEAFF. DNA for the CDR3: TGTGCCAGCACTGAGGACCCTTACACTGAAGCTTTCTTT. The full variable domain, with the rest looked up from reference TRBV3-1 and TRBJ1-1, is DTAVSQTPKYLVTQMGNDKSIKCEQNLGHDTMYWYKQDSKKFLKIMFSYNNKELIINETVPNRFSPKSPDKAHLNLHINSLELGDSAVYFCASTEDPYTEAFFGQGTRLTVV.

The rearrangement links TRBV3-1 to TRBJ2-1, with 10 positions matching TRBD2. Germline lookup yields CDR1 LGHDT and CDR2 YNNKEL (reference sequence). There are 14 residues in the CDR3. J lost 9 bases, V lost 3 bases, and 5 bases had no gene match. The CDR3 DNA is TGTGCCAGCAGCCAGGCTAGCGGGAGCGGTGAGCAGTTCTTC. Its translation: CASSQASGSGEQFF.

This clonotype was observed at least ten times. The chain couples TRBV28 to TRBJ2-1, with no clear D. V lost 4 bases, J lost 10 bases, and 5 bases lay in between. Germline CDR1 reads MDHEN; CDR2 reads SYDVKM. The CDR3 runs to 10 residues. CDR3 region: CASSSWEQFF. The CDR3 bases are TGTGCCAGCAGTTCCTGGGAGCAGTTCTTC.

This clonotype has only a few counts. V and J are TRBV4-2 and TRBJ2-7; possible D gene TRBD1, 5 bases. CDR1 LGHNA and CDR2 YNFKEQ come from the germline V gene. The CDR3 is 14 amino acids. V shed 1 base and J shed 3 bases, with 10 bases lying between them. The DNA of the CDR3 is TGTGCCAGCAGCCAAGTTGTCAGGGACTACGAGCAGTACTTC. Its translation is CASSQVVRDYEQYF.

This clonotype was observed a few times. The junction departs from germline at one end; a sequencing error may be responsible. In DNA form, the CDR3 reads TGTGCCACCACCAGAGTTGGACTAGCTAAAGAGACCCAGTACTTC. It is translated as CATTRVGLAKETQYF. The chain links TRBV15 to TRBJ2-5; TRBD2 matches 8 bases. CDR1 and CDR2 from the germline V gene are LNHNV and YYDKDF (reference sequence). This CDR3 spans 15 amino acids.

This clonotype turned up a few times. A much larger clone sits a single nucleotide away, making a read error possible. DNA for the CDR3: TGTGCCAGCAGTTGGACAGGGGGCGCCTACGAGCAGTACTTC. Translation gives CASSWTGGAYEQYF. The V gene is TRBV27, the J gene TRBJ2-7; TRBD1 matches 11 bases. This CDR3 is built from 14 residues. V lost 4 bases and J lost 2; bases outside the gene matches: 1. Germline V gives CDR1 MNHEY, CDR2 SMNVEV (reference sequence).

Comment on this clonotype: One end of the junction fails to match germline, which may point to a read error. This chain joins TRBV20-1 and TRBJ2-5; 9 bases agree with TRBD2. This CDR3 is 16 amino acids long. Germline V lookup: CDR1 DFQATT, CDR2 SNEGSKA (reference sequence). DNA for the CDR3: TGCAGTGCTAGGGGGACTAGCCGGCAAGTCCAAGAGACCCAGTCCTTC. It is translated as CSARGTSRQVQETQSF.

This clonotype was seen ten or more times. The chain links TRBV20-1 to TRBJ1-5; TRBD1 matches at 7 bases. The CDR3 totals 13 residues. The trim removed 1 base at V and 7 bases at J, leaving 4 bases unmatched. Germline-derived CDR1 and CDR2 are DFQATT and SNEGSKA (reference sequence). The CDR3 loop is CSARGQGGQPQHF. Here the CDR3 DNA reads TGCAGTGCTAGAGGCCAGGGGGGGCAGCCCCAGCATTTT.